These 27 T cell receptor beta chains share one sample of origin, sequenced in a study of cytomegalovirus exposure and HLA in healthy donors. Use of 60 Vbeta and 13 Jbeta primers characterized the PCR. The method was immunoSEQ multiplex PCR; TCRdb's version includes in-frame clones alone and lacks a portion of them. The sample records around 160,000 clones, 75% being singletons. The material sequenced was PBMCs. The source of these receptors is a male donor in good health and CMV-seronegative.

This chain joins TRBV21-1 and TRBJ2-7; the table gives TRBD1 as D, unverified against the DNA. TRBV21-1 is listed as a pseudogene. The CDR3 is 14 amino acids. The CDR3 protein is CASSSRDRIYEQYF. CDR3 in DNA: TGTGCCAGCAGCTCGAGGGACAGGATCTACGAGCAGTACTTC.

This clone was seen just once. CDR3 nucleotides: TGTGCCAGCAGTTTACCTATTACTGAAGCTTTCTTT. Amino acids: CASSLPITEAFF. The V call is TRBV28, the J call TRBJ1-1; D is undetermined. V was trimmed by 2 bases and J by 5 bases, leaving 6 bases between them. CDR3 length equals 12 residues. Germline V lookup: CDR1 MDHEN, CDR2 SYDVKM.

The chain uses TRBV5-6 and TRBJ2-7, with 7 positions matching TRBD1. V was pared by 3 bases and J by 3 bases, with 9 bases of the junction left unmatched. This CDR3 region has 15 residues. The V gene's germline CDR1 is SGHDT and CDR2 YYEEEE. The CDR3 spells CASSSGQTGSYEQYF. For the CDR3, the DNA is TGTGCCAGCAGCTCGGGACAGACTGGGAGCTACGAGCAGTACTTC.

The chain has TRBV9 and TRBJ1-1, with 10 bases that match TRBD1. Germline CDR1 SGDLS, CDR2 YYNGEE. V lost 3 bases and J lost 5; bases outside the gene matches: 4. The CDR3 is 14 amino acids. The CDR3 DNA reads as TGTGCCAGCAGCGGAGACAGGGGGCATACTGAAGCTTTCTTT. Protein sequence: CASSGDRGHTEAFF.

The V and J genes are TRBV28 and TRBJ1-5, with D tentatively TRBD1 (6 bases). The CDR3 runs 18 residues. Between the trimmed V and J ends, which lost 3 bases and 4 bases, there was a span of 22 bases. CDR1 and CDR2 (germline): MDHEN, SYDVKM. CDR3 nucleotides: TGTGCCAGCAGTTTTGCCGCGACCTTCGGGACAAGAAATCAGCCCCAGCATTTT. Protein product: CASSFAATFGTRNQPQHF.

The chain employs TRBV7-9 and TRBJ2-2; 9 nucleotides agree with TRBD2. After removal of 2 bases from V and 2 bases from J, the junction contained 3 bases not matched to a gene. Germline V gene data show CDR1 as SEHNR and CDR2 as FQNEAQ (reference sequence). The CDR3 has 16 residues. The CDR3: CASSLSGRTNTGELFF. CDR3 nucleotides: TGTGCCAGCAGCTTAAGCGGGAGGACTAACACCGGGGAGCTGTTTTTT.

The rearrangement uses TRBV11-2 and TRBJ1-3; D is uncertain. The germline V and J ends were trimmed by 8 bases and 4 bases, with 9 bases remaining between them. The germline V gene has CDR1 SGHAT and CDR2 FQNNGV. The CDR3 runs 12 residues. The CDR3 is CASRTEGNTIYF. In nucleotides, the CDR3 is TGTGCCAGCCGTACCGAGGGAAACACCATATATTTT.

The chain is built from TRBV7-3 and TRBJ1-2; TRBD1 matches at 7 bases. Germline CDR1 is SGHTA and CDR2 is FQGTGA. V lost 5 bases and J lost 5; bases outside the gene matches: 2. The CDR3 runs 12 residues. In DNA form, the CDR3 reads TGTGCCAGCAGCCAGGGACAGTATGGCTACACCTTC. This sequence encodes CASSQGQYGYTF.

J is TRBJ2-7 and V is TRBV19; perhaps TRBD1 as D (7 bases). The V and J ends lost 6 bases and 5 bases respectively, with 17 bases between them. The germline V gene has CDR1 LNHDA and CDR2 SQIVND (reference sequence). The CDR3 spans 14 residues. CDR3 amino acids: CASSPAGGSHEQYF. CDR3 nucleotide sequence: TGTGCCAGTAGCCCTGCAGGGGGGTCCCACGAGCAGTACTTC.

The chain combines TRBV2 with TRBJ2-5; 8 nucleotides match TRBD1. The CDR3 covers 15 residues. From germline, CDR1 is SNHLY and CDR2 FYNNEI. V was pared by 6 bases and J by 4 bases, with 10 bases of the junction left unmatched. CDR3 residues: CASSSQGAKGETQYF. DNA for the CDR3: TGTGCCAGCAGCTCCCAGGGGGCCAAAGGAGAGACCCAGTACTTC.

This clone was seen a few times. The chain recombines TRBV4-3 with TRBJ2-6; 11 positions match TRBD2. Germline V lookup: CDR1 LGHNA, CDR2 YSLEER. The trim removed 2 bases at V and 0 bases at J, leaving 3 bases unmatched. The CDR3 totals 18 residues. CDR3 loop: CASSQTSGGNSGANVLTF. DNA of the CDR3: TGCGCCAGCAGCCAAACTAGCGGGGGAAACTCTGGGGCCAACGTCCTGACTTTC.

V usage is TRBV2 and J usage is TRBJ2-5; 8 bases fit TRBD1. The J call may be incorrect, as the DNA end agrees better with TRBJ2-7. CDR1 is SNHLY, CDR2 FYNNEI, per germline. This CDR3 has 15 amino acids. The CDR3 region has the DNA TGTGCCAGCAGGAAACAGGGGGAGAGGTCCTACGAGCAGTACTTC. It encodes CASRKQGERSYEQYF.

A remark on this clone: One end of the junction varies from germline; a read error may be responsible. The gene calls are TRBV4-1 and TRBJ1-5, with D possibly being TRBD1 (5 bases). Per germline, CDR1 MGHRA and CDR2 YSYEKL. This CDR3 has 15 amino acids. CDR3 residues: CASSQDRGSNQPQHF. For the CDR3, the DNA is TGTGCCAGCAGCCAAGATCGGGGGAGCAATCAGCCCCAGCATTTT.

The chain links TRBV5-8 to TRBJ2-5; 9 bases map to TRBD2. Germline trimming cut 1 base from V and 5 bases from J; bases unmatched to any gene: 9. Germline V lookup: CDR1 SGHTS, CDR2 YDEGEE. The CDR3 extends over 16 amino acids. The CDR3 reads CASSLWRGGSRETQYF. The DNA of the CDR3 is TGTGCCAGCAGCTTGTGGCGGGGGGGAAGTCGGGAGACCCAGTACTTC. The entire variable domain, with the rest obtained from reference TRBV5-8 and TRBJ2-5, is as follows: EAGVTQSPTHLIKTRGQQATLRCSPISGHTSVYWYQQALGLGLQFLLWYDEGEERNRGNFPPRFSGRQFPNYSSELNVNALELEDSALYLCASSLWRGGSRETQYFGPGTRLLVL.

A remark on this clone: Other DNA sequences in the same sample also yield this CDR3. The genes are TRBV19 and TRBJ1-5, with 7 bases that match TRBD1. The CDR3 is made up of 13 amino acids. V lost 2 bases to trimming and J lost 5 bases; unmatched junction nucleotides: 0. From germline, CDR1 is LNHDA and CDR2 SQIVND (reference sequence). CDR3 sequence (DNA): TGTGCCAGTAGTATACAGGGGGATCAGCCCCAGCATTTT. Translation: CASSIQGDQPQHF.

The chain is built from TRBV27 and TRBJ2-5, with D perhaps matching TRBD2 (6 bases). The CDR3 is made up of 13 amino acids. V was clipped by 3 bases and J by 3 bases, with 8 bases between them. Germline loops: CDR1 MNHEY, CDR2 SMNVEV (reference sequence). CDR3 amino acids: CASSFRGKETQYF. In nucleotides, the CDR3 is TGTGCCAGCAGTTTTCGGGGGAAAGAGACCCAGTACTTC.

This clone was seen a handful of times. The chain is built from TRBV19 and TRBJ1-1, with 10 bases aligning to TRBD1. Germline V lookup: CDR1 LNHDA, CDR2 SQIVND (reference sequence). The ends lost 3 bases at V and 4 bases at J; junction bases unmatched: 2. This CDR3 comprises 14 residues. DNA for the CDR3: TGTGCCAGTAGTATGAGGACAGGGGGCACTGAAGCTTTCTTT. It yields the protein CASSMRTGGTEAFF.

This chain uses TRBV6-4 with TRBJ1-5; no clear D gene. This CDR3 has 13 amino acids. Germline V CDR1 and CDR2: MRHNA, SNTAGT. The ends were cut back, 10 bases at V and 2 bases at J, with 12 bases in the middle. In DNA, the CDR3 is TGTGCCACCGGACGGGGTGGCAATCAGCCCCAGCATTTT. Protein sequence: CATGRGGNQPQHF.

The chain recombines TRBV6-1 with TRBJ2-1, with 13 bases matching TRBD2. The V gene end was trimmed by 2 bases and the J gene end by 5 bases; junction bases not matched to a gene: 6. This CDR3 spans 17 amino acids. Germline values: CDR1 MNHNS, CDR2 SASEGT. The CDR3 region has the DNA TGTGCCAGCAGTGAATTAGGGACTAGCGGGATCCACAATGAGCAGTTCTTC. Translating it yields CASSELGTSGIHNEQFF.

The CDR3 DNA is TGTGCCAGCAGCCCCCCGGACAGGGAAAACATTCAGTACTTC. It yields the protein CASSPPDRENIQYF. The chain joins TRBV5-4 to TRBJ2-4; 8 nucleotides line up with TRBD1. The V segment lost 4 bases and the J segment 5 bases; nucleotides outside the gene matches: 5. The CDR3 spans 14 residues. In germline, CDR1 is SGHNT, CDR2 YYREEE (reference sequence).

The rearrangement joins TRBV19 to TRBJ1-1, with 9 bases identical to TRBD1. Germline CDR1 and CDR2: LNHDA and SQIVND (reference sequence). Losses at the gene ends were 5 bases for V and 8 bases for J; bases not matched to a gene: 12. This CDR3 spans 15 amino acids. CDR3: CASSGPGQGVKEAFF. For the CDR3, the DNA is TGTGCCAGTAGTGGGCCGGGACAGGGAGTAAAGGAAGCTTTCTTT.

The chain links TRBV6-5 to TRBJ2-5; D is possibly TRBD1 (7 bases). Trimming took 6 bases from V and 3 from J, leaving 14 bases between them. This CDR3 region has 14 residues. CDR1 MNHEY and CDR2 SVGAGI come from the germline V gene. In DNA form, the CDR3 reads TGTGCCAGCAGCTTTGGCGGGACAGAAGAGACCCAGTACTTC. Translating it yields CASSFGGTEETQYF.

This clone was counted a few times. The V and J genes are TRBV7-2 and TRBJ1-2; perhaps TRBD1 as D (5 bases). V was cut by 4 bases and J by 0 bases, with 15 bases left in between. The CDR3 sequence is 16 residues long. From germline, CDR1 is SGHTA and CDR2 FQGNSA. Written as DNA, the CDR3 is TGTGCCAGCAGCTCGTCCCGACAGTTAGCTAACTATGGCTACACCTTC. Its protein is CASSSSRQLANYGYTF.

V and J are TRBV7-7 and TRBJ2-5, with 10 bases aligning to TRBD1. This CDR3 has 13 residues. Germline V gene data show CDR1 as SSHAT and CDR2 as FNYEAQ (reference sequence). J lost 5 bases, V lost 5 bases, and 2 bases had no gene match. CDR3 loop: CASSADRGETQYF. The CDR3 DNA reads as TGTGCCAGCAGCGCGGACAGGGGGGAGACCCAGTACTTC.

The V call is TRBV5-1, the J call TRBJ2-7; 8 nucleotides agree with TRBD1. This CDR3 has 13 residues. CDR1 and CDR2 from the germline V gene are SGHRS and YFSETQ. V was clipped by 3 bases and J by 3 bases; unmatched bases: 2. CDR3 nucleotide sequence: TGCGCCAGCAGCTCGGACAGGGTCTACGAGCAGTACTTC. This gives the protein CASSSDRVYEQYF.

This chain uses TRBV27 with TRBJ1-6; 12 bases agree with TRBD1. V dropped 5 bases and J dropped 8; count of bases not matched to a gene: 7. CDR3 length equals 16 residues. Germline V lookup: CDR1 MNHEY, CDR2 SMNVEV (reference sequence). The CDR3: CASSPGTGGGDSPLHF. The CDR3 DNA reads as TGTGCCAGCAGTCCCGGGACAGGGGGCGGGGATTCACCCCTCCACTTT.

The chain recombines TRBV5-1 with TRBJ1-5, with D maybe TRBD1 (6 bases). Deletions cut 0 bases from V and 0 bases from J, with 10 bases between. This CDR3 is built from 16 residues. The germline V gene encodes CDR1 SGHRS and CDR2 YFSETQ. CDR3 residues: CASSLAGASSNQPQHF. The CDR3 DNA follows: TGCGCCAGCAGCTTGGCAGGGGCAAGTAGCAATCAGCCCCAGCATTTT.